This entry lists 25 T cell receptor beta chains sequenced from one sample in a study of T cells after posttransplantation cyclophosphamide (dated by TCRdb to 2016 to 2017). The meaning of the sample's treatment or condition label: high-dose cyclophosphamide on days +3 and +4 as single-agent GVHD prophylaxis. Busulfan and fludarabine conditioning, a related or unrelated marrow graft, and cyclophosphamide on days +3 and +4 were given to PTCy patients. The method was the immunoSEQ multiplex PCR assay. The source is immuneACCESS, and TCRdb retained only in-frame sequences with V and J called. Part of the clones is not carried over; for the studies checked, unresolved V genes explain less than half of this, and the remainder is unexplained. Within this sample are over 9,000 clones, with 65% to 85% of them counted one time only. The ten largest clonotypes hold roughly 5.4% of the sample. Source: PBMCs, taken after allogeneic stem cell transplant with posttransplant cyclophosphamide. These receptors were collected from a female patient between 50 and 60 years old who received an allogeneic stem cell transplant from a related donor, was CMV-positive, and had no GVHD. Where a transplant has occurred, the graft donor may have supplied some of the T cells.

This clone has just a few counts. The chain couples TRBV11-2 to TRBJ2-6, with a possible D match to TRBD1 (6 bases). From germline, CDR1 is SGHAT and CDR2 FQNNGV. V dropped 1 base and J dropped 0 bases, with 10 bases sitting between them. The length of the CDR3 is 17 residues. CDR3 nucleotides: TGTGCCAGCAGCTTAGGGACAGAAAGCTCTGGGGCCAACGTCCTGACTTTC. Translating it yields CASSLGTESSGANVLTF.

The chain uses TRBV2 and TRBJ1-5; D remains ambiguous. The germline CDR1 and CDR2 sequences are SNHLY and FYNNEI. The CDR3 has 17 residues. Trimming removed 3 bases from V and 0 bases from J, with 15 bases in between. This CDR3 reads CASSEGLLAGSNQPQHF. The CDR3 coding sequence is TGTGCCAGCAGTGAGGGCCTCCTAGCGGGTAGCAATCAGCCCCAGCATTTT.

V is TRBV7-2 and J is TRBJ2-5, with 7 bases identical to TRBD1. Losses at the gene ends were 3 bases for V and 5 bases for J; bases not matched to a gene: 3. Germline assignment: CDR1 SGHTA and CDR2 FQGNSA. This CDR3 has 13 amino acids. The CDR3 region is CASSFKGAETQYF. Here the CDR3 DNA reads TGTGCCAGCAGCTTTAAGGGGGCTGAGACCCAGTACTTC. Together with reference TRBV7-2 and TRBJ2-5, the CDR3 gives the full variable domain: GAGVSQSPSNKVTEKGKDVELRCDPISGHTALYWYRQSLGQGLEFLIYFQGNSAPDKSGLPSDRFSAERTGGSVSTLTIQRTQQEDSAVYLCASSFKGAETQYFGPGTRLLVL.

The rearrangement links TRBV30 to TRBJ1-6, with D unclear. V was shortened by 0 bases and J by 8 bases, with 11 bases between the two germline ends. Germline V lookup: CDR1 GTSNPN, CDR2 SVGIG (reference sequence). The CDR3 length is 14 residues. DNA for the CDR3: TGTGCCTGGAGTGTGGTCAGTCAGGATTCACCCCTCCACTTT. This encodes CAWSVVSQDSPLHF.

V usage is TRBV29-1 and J usage is TRBJ1-1, with D possibly TRBD1 on 6 matching bases. Deletions cut 6 bases from V and 4 bases from J, with 15 bases between. This CDR3 region has 13 residues. CDR1 and CDR2 from the germline V gene are SQVTM and ANQGSEA. CDR3 nucleotide sequence: TGCAGCGTCCAGACAGGAGACGCCACTGAAGCTTTCTTT. It specifies CSVQTGDATEAFF.

The chain uses TRBV28 and TRBJ2-7, with 9 bases matching TRBD1. V trimming: 3 bases; J trimming: 0 bases; junction bases outside the gene matches: 0. The CDR3 spans 14 residues. Germline V gene sequence: CDR1 MDHEN, CDR2 SYDVKM. The CDR3: CASSLTGGSYEQYF. The CDR3 DNA reads TGTGCCAGCAGTTTGACAGGGGGCTCCTACGAGCAGTACTTC.

The chain combines TRBV4-2 with TRBJ2-1, with 12 bases aligning to TRBD2. This CDR3 contains 17 residues. After removal of 1 base from V and 5 bases from J, the junction contained 6 bases not matched to a gene. CDR1 is LGHNA, CDR2 YNFKEQ, per germline. The CDR3 sequence is CASSQGPLAGGHNEQFF. The DNA for the CDR3 is TGTGCCAGCAGCCAAGGCCCGCTAGCGGGGGGGCACAATGAGCAGTTCTTC.

This clone was found once. V and J are TRBV30 and TRBJ1-1; possible D gene TRBD1, 6 bases. Per germline, CDR1 GTSNPN and CDR2 SVGIG (reference sequence). V lost 2 bases to trimming and J lost 10 bases, with 14 bases between them. The CDR3 has 12 residues. CDR3 DNA: TGTGCCTGGAGTAAAGGACAGTTAATAGCTTTCTTT. It is translated as CAWSKGQLIAFF.

This sequence joins TRBV19 and TRBJ1-5, with 10 bases lining up with TRBD1. The J segment lost 5 bases and the V segment lost 4 bases, leaving 2 bases of the junction unmatched. Germline V lookup: CDR1 LNHDA, CDR2 SQIVND (reference sequence). This CDR3 comprises 14 residues. The CDR3 coding sequence is TGTGCCAGTAGTACGACAGGGGGCTATCAGCCCCAGCATTTT. Protein product: CASSTTGGYQPQHF.

The CDR3 coding sequence is TGTGCCAGCAACCACCTAGCAGGAGTCTACGAGCAGTACTTC. Translation gives CASNHLAGVYEQYF. J is TRBJ2-7 and V is TRBV5-8, with D possibly TRBD2 on 5 matching bases. The CDR3 has 14 residues. Germline-derived CDR1 and CDR2 are SGHTS and YDEGEE. Trimming cost V 6 bases and J 3 bases, with 16 bases left between them.

This rearrangement joins TRBV6-5 to TRBJ2-2, with TRBD1 identical over 9 bases. Germline values: CDR1 MNHEY, CDR2 SVGAGI. V was pared by 7 bases and J by 7 bases, with 10 bases of the junction left unmatched. The CDR3 consists of 15 residues. CDR3 DNA sequence: TGTGCCAGCATTCCGGGGACAGGGTACATCGGGGAGCTGTTTTTT. This codes for CASIPGTGYIGELFF.

V usage is TRBV6-1 and J usage is TRBJ1-5, with 10 positions matching TRBD1. CDR1 and CDR2 (germline): MNHNS, SASEGT. The CDR3 consists of 17 residues. Unmatched junction bases numbered 11, after V lost 2 bases and J lost 7 bases. DNA of the CDR3: TGTGCCAGCAGTGAATTGAATTGGGGGACAGGGGAACAGCCCCAGCATTTT. Translated: CASSELNWGTGEQPQHF.

The chain joins TRBV30 to TRBJ1-2; TRBD1 matches 10 bases. The CDR3 is 13 residues long. V lost 1 base and J lost 6; bases outside the gene matches: 2. Germline assignment: CDR1 GTSNPN and CDR2 SVGIG (reference sequence). The CDR3 sequence: CAWSATGGNGYTF. The CDR3 DNA reads TGTGCCTGGAGTGCGACAGGGGGCAATGGCTACACCTTC.

The rearrangement uses TRBV30 and TRBJ1-1; D gene uncertain. With 2 bases removed from V and 0 bases from J, the gap between germline ends came to 7 bases. Germline lookup yields CDR1 GTSNPN and CDR2 SVGIG (reference sequence). The CDR3 consists of 13 residues. The DNA of the CDR3 is TGTGCCTGGAGTCTTGAGGTGAACACTGAAGCTTTCTTT. Translating it yields CAWSLEVNTEAFF.

This sequence joins TRBV9 and TRBJ1-1, with a weak D call TRBD1 (5 bases). Germline CDR1 is SGDLS and CDR2 is YYNGEE. With 3 bases removed from V and 0 bases from J, the gap between germline ends came to 12 bases. The CDR3 sequence is 15 residues long. CDR3 region: CASSDEQAMNTEAFF. CDR3 in DNA: TGTGCCAGCAGCGACGAACAGGCGATGAACACTGAAGCTTTCTTT.

Only one count was recorded for this clone. V gene TRBV2 combines with J gene TRBJ2-7; D is uncertain. Per the germline V gene, CDR1 is SNHLY and CDR2 is FYNNEI. This CDR3 is 18 amino acids long. The V end was cut by 0 bases, the J end by 0 bases, with 18 bases between. The chain's CDR3 is CASSEAGVFPRPSYEQYF. The CDR3 DNA reads TGTGCCAGCAGTGAAGCGGGTGTTTTTCCGAGGCCCTCCTACGAGCAGTACTTC.

The chain combines TRBV5-4 with TRBJ2-2; D remains ambiguous. The CDR3 runs to 13 residues. Germline V lookup: CDR1 SGHNT, CDR2 YYREEE (reference sequence). V lost 1 base, J lost 5 bases, and 6 bases lay in between. The DNA of the CDR3 is TGTGCCAGCAGCTTGTATGTGACCGGGGAGCTGTTTTTT. Its protein product is CASSLYVTGELFF.

V gene TRBV11-2 combines with J gene TRBJ1-6, with D tentatively TRBD1 (6 bases). Germline CDR1 reads SGHAT; CDR2 reads FQNNGV. V was cut by 2 bases and J by 7 bases, with 12 bases left in between. The CDR3 has 15 residues. This CDR3 is CASSLTGNQNSPLHF. CDR3 in DNA: TGTGCCAGCAGCTTAACAGGGAATCAGAATTCACCCCTCCACTTT.

J is TRBJ2-3 and V is TRBV28; TRBD2 matches 13 bases. The CDR3 totals 16 residues. Per germline, CDR1 MDHEN and CDR2 SYDVKM. The J segment lost 4 bases and the V segment lost 2 bases, leaving 3 bases of the junction unmatched. The CDR3 is CASSLTSGGVADTQYF. In DNA form, the CDR3 reads TGTGCCAGCAGTTTAACTAGCGGGGGGGTCGCAGATACGCAGTATTTT.

The J gene is TRBJ2-7, the V gene TRBV6-5; D is perhaps TRBD1 (5 bases). This CDR3 has 15 residues. Germline V lookup: CDR1 MNHEY, CDR2 SVGAGI. Trimming removed 0 bases at V and 4 bases at J, with 13 bases between. The CDR3 sequence: CASSYSARGWYEQYF. As DNA, the CDR3 is TGTGCCAGCAGTTACTCCGCAAGGGGCTGGTACGAGCAGTACTTC.

The chain employs TRBV7-2 and TRBJ1-2; tentative D call: TRBD1 (6 bases). Trimming cost V 1 base and J 1 base, with 10 bases left between them. This CDR3 spans 15 amino acids. Germline-derived CDR1 and CDR2 are SGHTA and FQGNSA. CDR3 bases: TGTGCCAGCAGCTTAGAAGGGGGTTTTAACTATGGCTACACCTTC. Protein: CASSLEGGFNYGYTF.

The chain links TRBV7-2 to TRBJ2-5; no reliable D call. Germline-derived CDR1 and CDR2 are SGHTA and FQGNSA. Trimming stripped 5 bases from V and 2 bases from J, with 9 bases between. CDR3 length: 13 amino acids. The CDR3 sequence: CASSPRLQETQYF. In nucleotides, the CDR3 is TGTGCCAGCAGCCCACGGTTGCAAGAGACCCAGTACTTC.

In its sample, this clone was seen once. The chain has TRBV10-3 and TRBJ1-2; D is ambiguous. The CDR3 sequence is 14 residues long. Trimming stripped 2 bases from V and 7 bases from J, with 14 bases between. Germline V gene lookup returns CDR1 ENHRY and CDR2 SYGVKD. CDR3 residues: CAISEEVTQGGYTF. The CDR3 DNA follows: TGTGCCATCAGTGAGGAGGTAACCCAAGGTGGCTACACCTTC.

The J gene is TRBJ2-3, the V gene TRBV9; 11 bases match TRBD2. The V gene end was trimmed by 0 bases and the J gene end by 0 bases; junction bases not matched to a gene: 6. The CDR3 sequence is 18 residues long. CDR1 SGDLS and CDR2 YYNGEE come from the germline V gene. CDR3 DNA: TGTGCCAGCAGCGTAGGAGAGGGACTAGCGGCAAGCACAGATACGCAGTATTTT. As protein: CASSVGEGLAASTDTQYF.

This rearrangement joins TRBV5-1 to TRBJ2-3; 7 positions match TRBD2. The V and J ends lost 3 bases and 5 bases, in that order; junction bases with no gene match: 12. The CDR3 is 16 amino acids. CDR1 SGHRS and CDR2 YFSETQ come from the germline V gene. CDR3 region: CASSSGGSQYRDTQYF. For the CDR3, the DNA is TGCGCCAGCAGCTCGGGAGGTAGCCAGTACCGAGATACGCAGTATTTT.